These 32 T cell receptor beta chains originate from one sample sequenced in a study of T cells after yellow fever vaccination. MiXCR, applied by TCRdb to the 5' RACE reads, yields one record per CDR3 protein. Of about 120,000 distinct CDR3 sequences listed, 12% to 15% are singletons. The sequencing here drew on CD8+ T cells sorted from PBMCs, taken 5 days after the yellow fever booster vaccination. These receptors were obtained from a man aged 18 to 30 who received the YFV17D yellow fever vaccine.

This chain connects TRBV6-1 to TRBJ2-7; D uncertain. The CDR3 has 14 amino acids. V was shortened by 0 bases and J by 4 bases, with 10 bases between the two germline ends. In germline, CDR1 is MNHNS, CDR2 SASEGT. For the CDR3, the DNA is TGTGCCAGCAGTGAAGCGGGCGAGGATTACGAGCAGTACTTC. It yields the protein CASSEAGEDYEQYF.

The chain recombines TRBV29-1 with TRBJ1-1; D gene uncertain. V dropped 2 bases and J dropped 1 base, with 5 bases sitting between them. Germline V CDR1 and CDR2: SQVTM, ANQGSEA. The CDR3 is made up of 12 amino acids. The CDR3 DNA is TGCAGCGTTGAATCCGGGAACACTGAAGCTTTCTTT. Translated: CSVESGNTEAFF.

V gene TRBV3-1 combines with J gene TRBJ1-1; 8 bases align to TRBD1. This CDR3 has 14 residues. The ends lost 1 base at V and 4 bases at J; junction bases unmatched: 2. In germline, CDR1 is LGHDT, CDR2 YNNKEL (reference sequence). The CDR3 region has the DNA TGTGCCAGCAGCCAAGGACAGGGGAGCACTGAAGCTTTCTTT. Translating gives CASSQGQGSTEAFF.

The table lists this clonotype with a few counts. This chain uses TRBV20-1 with TRBJ2-7; 9 bases agree with TRBD1. V dropped 3 bases and J dropped 5; count of bases not matched to a gene: 8. The CDR3 has 14 residues. The germline gives CDR1 DFQATT, CDR2 SNEGSKA (reference sequence). The CDR3 is CSARTGTGSNEQYF. In DNA form, the CDR3 reads TGCAGTGCTAGGACCGGGACAGGGTCCAACGAGCAGTACTTC.

This clonotype appeared a few times. This chain uses TRBV12-3 or TRBV12-4 with TRBJ1-3, with D unresolved. V shed 7 bases and J shed 0 bases, with 10 bases lying between them. The CDR3 has 14 amino acids. Written as DNA, the CDR3 is TGTGCCAGCAAGGTCGGAGGCTCTGGAAACACCATATATTTT. The encoded protein is CASKVGGSGNTIYF.

The rearrangement links TRBV7-2 to TRBJ2-2, with 9 bases fitting TRBD2. The junction had 10 bases not matched to a gene; V was cut back by 5 bases and J by 6 bases. Germline V gives CDR1 SGHTA, CDR2 FQGNSA. CDR3 length: 16 amino acids. CDR3 residues: CASSRGGAGVSGELFF. In DNA, the CDR3 is TGTGCCAGCAGCCGCGGGGGGGCAGGGGTTTCCGGGGAGCTGTTTTTT.

CDR3 DNA sequence: TGTGCCAGCAGTTACGAGGCTAGCGGGGCCTACGAGCAGTACTTC. It translates to CASSYEASGAYEQYF. The V gene is TRBV6-5, the J gene TRBJ2-7; the match to TRBD2 covers 9 bases. Germline-derived CDR1 and CDR2 are MNHEY and SVGAGI. This CDR3 contains 15 residues. Trimming took 2 bases from V and 2 from J; bases not matched to a gene: 4.

This CDR3 is CASSLFRPTETQYF. Written as DNA, the CDR3 is TGCGCCAGCAGCTTGTTCCGGCCAACGGAGACCCAGTACTTC. The chain joins TRBV5-1 to TRBJ2-5; D call uncertain. Germline V gives CDR1 SGHRS, CDR2 YFSETQ. This CDR3 is 14 amino acids long. With 1 base removed from V and 5 bases from J, the gap between germline ends came to 12 bases. The whole variable domain, filled in from reference TRBV5-1 and TRBJ2-5, reads KAGVTQTPRYLIKTRGQQVTLSCSPISGHRSVSWYQQTPGQGLQFLFEYFSETQRNKGNFPGRFSGRQFSNSRSEMNVSTLELGDSALYLCASSLFRPTETQYFGPGTRLLVL.

This clonotype was picked up a small number of times. The rearrangement uses TRBV3-1 and TRBJ2-3, with TRBD2 matching 8 bases. The germline gives CDR1 LGHDT, CDR2 YNNKEL (reference sequence). The CDR3 totals 17 residues. The J segment lost 5 bases and the V segment lost 1 base, leaving 11 bases of the junction unmatched. The DNA of the CDR3 is TGTGCCAGCAGCCAAGTCACACTAGCGGCGGGTGGAGATACGCAGTATTTT. Translating gives CASSQVTLAAGGDTQYF.

The chain joins TRBV19 to TRBJ1-3; D uncertain. CDR3 length equals 14 residues. Germline V gene lookup returns CDR1 LNHDA and CDR2 SQIVND (reference sequence). Trimming stripped 5 bases from V and 4 bases from J, with 12 bases between. The CDR3 spells CASSLTPTGNTIYF. The CDR3 DNA sequence: TGTGCCAGTAGTTTGACGCCGACGGGAAACACCATATATTTT.

This clonotype appeared many times. The rearrangement uses TRBV7-2 and TRBJ2-1; 7 bases match TRBD2. The V and J ends lost 4 bases and 0 bases, in that order; junction bases with no gene match: 9. CDR3 length: 17 amino acids. The germline V gene encodes CDR1 SGHTA and CDR2 FQGNSA. CDR3 nucleotides: TGTGCCAGCAGCTCACCCGGCGGCGGGAGCTCCTACAATGAGCAGTTCTTC. Its protein is CASSSPGGGSSYNEQFF.

This clonotype appeared a few times. The gene calls are TRBV7-2 and TRBJ1-2; TRBD1 is a possible D gene (5 bases). This CDR3 has 15 residues. V was trimmed by 5 bases and J by 0 bases, leaving 13 bases between them. Germline V gives CDR1 SGHTA, CDR2 FQGNSA. The CDR3 DNA reads TGTGCCAGCAGCCCCTACCAGGGAACTAACTATGGCTACACCTTC. Amino acids: CASSPYQGTNYGYTF.

This clonotype was counted only a few times. The junction shows a germline mismatch at one end, possibly a read error. The chain is built from TRBV12-3 or TRBV12-4 and TRBJ2-2; D is perhaps TRBD2 (5 bases). CDR3 size: 13 residues. This chain's CDR3 is CASSLATTGELFF. CDR3 in DNA: TGTGCCAGCAGCTTAGCGACCACCGGGGAGCTGTTTTTT.

This clonotype has more than one count but fewer than ten. This chain links TRBV7-9 with TRBJ1-5; 8 nucleotides line up with TRBD1. Germline loops: CDR1 SEHNR, CDR2 FQNEAQ (reference sequence). This CDR3 spans 15 amino acids. Trimming at V came to 5 bases and at J to 8 bases, leaving 11 bases not matched to a gene. The CDR3 region is CASSLGQGAFEPQHF. In DNA, the CDR3 is TGTGCCAGCAGCCTAGGGCAGGGGGCATTTGAGCCCCAGCATTTT.

The chain combines TRBV7-8 with TRBJ1-1; D not resolved. This CDR3 is built from 13 residues. Trimming took 5 bases from V and 1 from J, leaving 8 bases between them. Per germline, CDR1 SGHVS and CDR2 FQNEAQ. CDR3 DNA sequence: TGTGCCAGCAGCCGATGGAAGAACACTGAAGCTTTCTTT. It translates to CASSRWKNTEAFF.

This clonotype has at least ten counts. V gene TRBV4-1 combines with J gene TRBJ1-2, with 10 positions matching TRBD1. Germline V CDR1 and CDR2: MGHRA, YSYEKL. This CDR3 region has 17 residues. The ends lost 1 base at V and 2 bases at J; junction bases unmatched: 7. CDR3 in amino acids: CASSQGTGGTINYGYTF. The CDR3 coding sequence is TGCGCCAGCAGCCAAGGGACAGGGGGAACCATAAACTATGGCTACACCTTC.

The CDR3 nucleotides are TGTGCCAGAACCCTTCTCACCGGGGAGCTGTTTTTT. Its protein is CARTLLTGELFF. This chain uses TRBV5-4 with TRBJ2-2, with D unresolved. Germline CDR1 reads SGHNT; CDR2 reads YYREEE (reference sequence). The V and J ends lost 8 bases and 4 bases respectively, with 9 bases between them. This CDR3 spans 12 amino acids. The full variable domain, rest sourced from reference TRBV5-4 and TRBJ2-2, is ETGVTQSPTHLIKTRGQQVTLRCSSQSGHNTVSWYQQALGQGPQFIFQYYREEENGRGNFPPRFSGLQFPNYSSELNVNALELDDSALYLCARTLLTGELFFGEGSRLTVL.

This rearrangement joins TRBV9 to TRBJ2-1, with D perhaps matching TRBD1 or TRBD2 (5 bases each). Germline V gene sequence: CDR1 SGDLS, CDR2 YYNGEE. This CDR3 has 14 residues. V gave up 5 bases and J gave up 5 bases, with 14 bases separating them. CDR3 sequence: CASRSEGLDNEQFF. Written as DNA, the CDR3 is TGTGCCAGCAGGTCAGAGGGGCTCGACAATGAGCAGTTCTTC.

A few counts support this clonotype. The CDR3 DNA reads as TGTGCCAGCAGTCCAGGGGTGCTGAACACTGAAGCTTTCTTT. Translated: CASSPGVLNTEAFF. The chain employs TRBV5-4 and TRBJ1-1; D is perhaps TRBD1 (6 bases). This CDR3 is built from 14 residues. Trimming cost V 5 bases and J 0 bases, with 11 bases left between them. Germline V gives CDR1 SGHNT, CDR2 YYREEE (reference sequence).

This clonotype was seen a handful of times. The rearrangement uses TRBV4-1 and TRBJ2-5; 8 bases align to TRBD1. This CDR3 has 15 residues. The germline CDR1 and CDR2 sequences are MGHRA and YSYEKL. The junction had 8 bases not matched to a gene; V was cut back by 3 bases and J by 5 bases. The CDR3 loop reads CASSHPQGALETQYF. CDR3 nucleotide sequence: TGCGCCAGCAGCCACCCGCAGGGGGCCCTGGAGACCCAGTACTTC.

The genes are TRBV7-9 and TRBJ2-3; TRBD1 aligns across 7 bases. Germline CDR1 is SEHNR and CDR2 is FQNEAQ (reference sequence). The V gene end was trimmed by 5 bases and the J gene end by 0 bases; junction bases not matched to a gene: 2. The CDR3 loop spans 14 amino acids. The CDR3 DNA follows: TGTGCCAGCAGCCCGGGACAGAGCACAGATACGCAGTATTTT. Translated: CASSPGQSTDTQYF.

This clonotype was detected a few times. The chain is built from TRBV7-9 and TRBJ1-1; D is possibly TRBD1 (5 bases). V gave up 6 bases and J gave up 3 bases, with 11 bases separating them. CDR1 is SEHNR and CDR2 is FQNEAQ in the germline V gene (reference sequence). The CDR3 consists of 13 residues. The CDR3 DNA is TGTGCCAGCAGGGGGCTGACAGACACTGAAGCTTTCTTT. Protein product: CASRGLTDTEAFF. The full variable domain, with the rest looked up from reference TRBV7-9 and TRBJ1-1, is DTGVSQNPRHKITKRGQNVTFRCDPISEHNRLYWYRQTLGQGPEFLTYFQNEAQLEKSRLLSDRFSAERPKGSFSTLEIQRTEQGDSAMYLCASRGLTDTEAFFGQGTRLTVV.

This rearrangement joins TRBV27 to TRBJ2-7; the D is unclear. Trimming left V 8 bases short and J 7 bases short, with 12 bases between. The CDR3 totals 11 residues. Per the germline V gene, CDR1 is MNHEY and CDR2 is SMNVEV (reference sequence). CDR3: CASQSSREQYV. CDR3 DNA sequence: TGTGCCAGCCAGAGTTCGAGGGAGCAGTACGTC.

In its sample, this clonotype was seen a few times. This sequence joins TRBV5-4 and TRBJ2-7; D is tentatively TRBD1 or TRBD2 (5 bases each). This CDR3 is 15 amino acids long. Germline lookup yields CDR1 SGHNT and CDR2 YYREEE (reference sequence). V was cut by 4 bases and J by 3 bases, with 17 bases left in between. The CDR3: CASSASGTAFYEQYF. The CDR3, as DNA: TGTGCCAGCAGCGCTTCTGGGACCGCGTTCTACGAGCAGTACTTC.

The V gene is TRBV12-3 or TRBV12-4, the J gene TRBJ2-2, with a tentative D call TRBD2 (5 bases). This CDR3 has 15 amino acids. The germline V and J ends were trimmed by 3 bases and 6 bases, with 14 bases remaining between them. CDR3 coding DNA: TGTGCCAGCAGTTTTGCCAGCGGAAGGGCCGGGGAGCTGTTTTTT. Its protein is CASSFASGRAGELFF.

In its sample, this clonotype ranks as medium-sized (0.01 to 0.1%). Written as DNA, the CDR3 is TGTGCCTGGAGTGTACAGGTCCAGTACGAGCAGTACTTC. It translates to CAWSVQVQYEQYF. This chain joins TRBV30 and TRBJ2-7; D is perhaps TRBD1 (5 bases). CDR1 is GTSNPN, CDR2 SVGIG, per germline (reference sequence). The V and J ends lost 0 bases and 4 bases respectively, with 10 bases between them. The CDR3 is made up of 13 amino acids.

This clonotype came up once. The rearrangement links TRBV6-5 to TRBJ2-7, with D possibly TRBD1 on 6 matching bases. The CDR3 covers 14 residues. CDR1 and CDR2 (germline): MNHEY, SVGAGI. With 1 base removed from V and 2 bases from J, the gap between germline ends came to 9 bases. CDR3 sequence reads: CASSYFGQTYEQYF. The DNA of the CDR3 is TGTGCCAGCAGTTACTTCGGACAGACCTACGAGCAGTACTTC.

This clonotype was found a few times. The chain links TRBV6-5 to TRBJ1-1, with TRBD1 matching over 7 bases. V was pared by 6 bases and J by 1 base, with 5 bases of the junction left unmatched. The CDR3 spans 14 residues. Looked up from germline, CDR1 is MNHEY and CDR2 is SVGAGI. CDR3 bases: TGTGCCAGCAGCGCGGGACAGAGGAACACTGAAGCTTTCTTT. Residues: CASSAGQRNTEAFF.

The chain uses TRBV3-1 and TRBJ2-1; the D is unclear. The CDR3 is made up of 12 amino acids. The germline V gene encodes CDR1 LGHDT and CDR2 YNNKEL (reference sequence). With 3 bases removed from V and 3 bases from J, the gap between germline ends came to 3 bases. The CDR3 protein is CASSQYYNEQFF. The CDR3 region has the DNA TGTGCCAGCAGCCAGTACTACAATGAGCAGTTCTTC.

The table lists this clonotype with a few counts. V usage is TRBV2 and J usage is TRBJ1-1; D is unresolved. This CDR3 is built from 13 residues. The germline V gene has CDR1 SNHLY and CDR2 FYNNEI. Trimming removed 3 bases at V and 8 bases at J, with 13 bases between. The CDR3 loop is CASSDSLGREAFF. Here the CDR3 DNA reads TGTGCCAGCAGTGACTCCCTTGGCAGGGAAGCTTTCTTT.

V is TRBV5-1 and J is TRBJ2-4; 8 bases match TRBD1. V shed 0 bases and J 2 bases; nucleotides not matched to a gene: 7. The germline V gene encodes CDR1 SGHRS and CDR2 YFSETQ. This CDR3 comprises 17 residues. This CDR3 reads CASSLGLDRESKNIQYF. CDR3 sequence (DNA): TGCGCCAGCAGCTTGGGTCTGGACAGGGAATCCAAAAACATTCAGTACTTC. The full variable domain, rest sourced from reference TRBV5-1 and TRBJ2-4, is KAGVTQTPRYLIKTRGQQVTLSCSPISGHRSVSWYQQTPGQGLQFLFEYFSETQRNKGNFPGRFSGRQFSNSRSEMNVSTLELGDSALYLCASSLGLDRESKNIQYFGAGTRLSVL.

V and J are TRBV7-9 and TRBJ2-7; D unresolved. V lost 2 bases, J lost 6 bases, and 8 bases lay in between. The CDR3 loop spans 12 amino acids. Germline CDR1 and CDR2: SEHNR and FQNEAQ (reference sequence). CDR3 in amino acids: CASSLLGPEQYF. The DNA of the CDR3 is TGTGCCAGCAGCTTACTTGGTCCCGAGCAGTACTTC.